The T cell receptor beta chain described here comes from a study of T cell repertoires in cytomegalovirus infection. Study in general: Public TCR beta signatures marked donors with CMV infection and the matching HLA. Study-wide points: HLA-C-restricted CMV clonotypes gave the most frequent clonotype in two of eight donors. Summed frequency of shared TCR beta families picked out CMV carriers who also had the relevant HLA.

TCRdb redid the calling of the reads with MiXCR, one entry per CDR3 protein. The table lists 200,000 to 250,000 distinct CDR3 sequences, about 40% of them singletons. Germline V lookup: CDR1 SEHNR, CDR2 FQNEAQ (reference sequence). This CDR3 spans 18 amino acids. Trimming cost V 1 base and J 7 bases, with 22 bases left between them. Details on this clonotype: Its antigen is unidentified.

The source of this sequence is a human donor in good health (CMV status not recorded). Some clones in this sample may be carry-over from other donors' samples. The source material was CD8+ T cells from cultured PBMCs, sampled from culture after CMV antigen stimulation. The chain combines TRBV7-9 with TRBJ2-2; tentatively, D is TRBD1 or TRBD2 (5 bases each). CDR3 in DNA: TGTGCCAGCAGCTTAGGTCAAACGGGACGGAGGTTGGTCGGGGAGCTGTTTTTT. Residues: CASSLGQTGRRLVGELFF.